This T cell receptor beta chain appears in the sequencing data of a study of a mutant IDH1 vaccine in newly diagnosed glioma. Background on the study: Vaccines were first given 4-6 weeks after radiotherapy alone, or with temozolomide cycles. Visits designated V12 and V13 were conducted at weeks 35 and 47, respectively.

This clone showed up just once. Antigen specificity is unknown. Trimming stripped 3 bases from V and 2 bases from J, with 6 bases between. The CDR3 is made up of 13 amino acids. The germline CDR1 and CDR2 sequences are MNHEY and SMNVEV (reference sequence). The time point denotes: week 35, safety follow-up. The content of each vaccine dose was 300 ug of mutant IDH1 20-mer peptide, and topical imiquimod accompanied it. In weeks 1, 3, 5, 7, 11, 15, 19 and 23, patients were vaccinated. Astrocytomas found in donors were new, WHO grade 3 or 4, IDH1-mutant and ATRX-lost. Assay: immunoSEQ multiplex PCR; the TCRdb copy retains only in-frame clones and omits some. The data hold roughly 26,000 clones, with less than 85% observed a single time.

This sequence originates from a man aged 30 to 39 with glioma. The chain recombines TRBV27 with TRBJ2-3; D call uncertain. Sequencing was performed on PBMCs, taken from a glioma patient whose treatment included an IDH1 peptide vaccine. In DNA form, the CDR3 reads TGTGCCAGCAGTTTTTGGGACACAGATACGCAGTATTTT. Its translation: CASSFWDTDTQYF.